This TCR beta chain was found in a study of Ad26.COV2.S vaccination and SARS-CoV-2 variants. Overall study findings and caveats: Assessments of TCR breadth and depth may have underestimated the total T cell responses.

Only in-frame clones appear in the TCRdb table, and some are missing; sequencing was by immunoSEQ multiplex PCR. Of a few hundred thousand clones in the sample, around 90% were seen once. The treatment here: approximately 18 received Ad26.COV2.S at low or high dose, single or two shots; several received placebo; per-sample allocation not given. Samples came from day 63 after the first vaccine or placebo injection. This CDR3 spans 14 amino acids. V gave up 5 bases and J gave up 0 bases, with 8 bases separating them. Germline V gives CDR1 LNHDA, CDR2 SQIVND (reference sequence). This clone occurred a few times. Its target is not known.

The receptor was isolated from a person between 18 and 60 years old who received the Ad26.COV2.S COVID-19 vaccine or a placebo. The gene calls are TRBV19 and TRBJ1-5; D not certain. This sample comprised peripheral blood, obtained in a trial of Ad26.COV2.S vaccine versus placebo. The CDR3 nucleotides are TGTGCCAGTAGTTTAGGGAGTAGCAATCAGCCCCAGCATTTT. Its translation: CASSLGSSNQPQHF.